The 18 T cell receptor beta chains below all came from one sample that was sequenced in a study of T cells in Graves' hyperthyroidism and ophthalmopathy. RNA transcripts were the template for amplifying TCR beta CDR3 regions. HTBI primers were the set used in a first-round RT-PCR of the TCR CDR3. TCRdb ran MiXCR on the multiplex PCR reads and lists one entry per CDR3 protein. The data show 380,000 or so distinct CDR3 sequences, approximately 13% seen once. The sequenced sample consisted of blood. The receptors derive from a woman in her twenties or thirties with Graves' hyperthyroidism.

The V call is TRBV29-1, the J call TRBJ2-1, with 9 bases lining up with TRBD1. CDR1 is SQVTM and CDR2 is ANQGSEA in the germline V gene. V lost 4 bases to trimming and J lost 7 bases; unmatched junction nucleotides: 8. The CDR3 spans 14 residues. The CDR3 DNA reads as TGCAGCGTTGCCGCGGGACAGGGAAGAAATGAGCAGTTCTTC. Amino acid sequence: CSVAAGQGRNEQFF.

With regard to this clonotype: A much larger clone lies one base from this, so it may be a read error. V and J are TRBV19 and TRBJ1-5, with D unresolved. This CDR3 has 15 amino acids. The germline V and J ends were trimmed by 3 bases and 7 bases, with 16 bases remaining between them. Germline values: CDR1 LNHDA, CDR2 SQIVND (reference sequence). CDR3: CASSILLVVAQPQHF. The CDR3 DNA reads TGTGCCAGTAGTATCCTCTTGGTGGTGGCGCAGCCCCAGCATTTT.

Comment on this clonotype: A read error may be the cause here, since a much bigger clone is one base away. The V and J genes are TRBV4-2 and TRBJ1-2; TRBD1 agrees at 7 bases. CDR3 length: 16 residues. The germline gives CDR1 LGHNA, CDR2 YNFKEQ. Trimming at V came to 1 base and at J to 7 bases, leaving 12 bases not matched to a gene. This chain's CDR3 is CASSQVIPDRPSGYTF. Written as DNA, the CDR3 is TGTGCCAGCAGCCAAGTTATCCCGGACAGGCCAAGTGGCTACACCTTC.

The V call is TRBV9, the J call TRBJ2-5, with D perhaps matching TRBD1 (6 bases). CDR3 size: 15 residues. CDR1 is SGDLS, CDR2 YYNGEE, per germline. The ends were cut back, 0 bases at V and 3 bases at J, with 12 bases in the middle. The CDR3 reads CASSVAPNREETQYF. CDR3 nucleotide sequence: TGTGCCAGCAGCGTAGCTCCGAACAGGGAAGAGACCCAGTACTTC. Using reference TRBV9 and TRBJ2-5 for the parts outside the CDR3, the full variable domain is DSGVTQTPKHLITATGQRVTLRCSPRSGDLSVYWYQQSLDQGLQFLIQYYNGEERAKGNILERFSAQQFPDLHSELNLSSLELGDSALYFCASSVAPNREETQYFGPGTRLLVL.

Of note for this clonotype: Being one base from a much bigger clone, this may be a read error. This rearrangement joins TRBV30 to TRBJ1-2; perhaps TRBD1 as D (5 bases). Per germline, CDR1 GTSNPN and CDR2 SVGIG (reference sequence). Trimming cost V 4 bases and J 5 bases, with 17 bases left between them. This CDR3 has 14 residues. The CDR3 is CAWMGRGRAYGYTF. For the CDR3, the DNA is TGTGCCTGGATGGGAAGGGGCCGCGCTTATGGCTACACCTTC.

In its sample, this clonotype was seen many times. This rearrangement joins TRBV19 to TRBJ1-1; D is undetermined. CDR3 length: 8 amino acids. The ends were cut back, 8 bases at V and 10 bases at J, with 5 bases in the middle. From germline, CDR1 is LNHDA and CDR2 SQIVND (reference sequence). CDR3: CASGRAFF. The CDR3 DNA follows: TGTGCCAGTGGTCGAGCTTTCTTT.

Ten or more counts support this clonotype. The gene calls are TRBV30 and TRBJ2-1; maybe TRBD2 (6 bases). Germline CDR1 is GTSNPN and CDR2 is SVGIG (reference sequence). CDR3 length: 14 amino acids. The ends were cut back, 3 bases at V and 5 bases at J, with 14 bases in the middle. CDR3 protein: CAWRGLMRNNEQFF. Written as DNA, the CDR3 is TGTGCCTGGAGGGGACTGATGAGAAACAATGAGCAGTTCTTC.

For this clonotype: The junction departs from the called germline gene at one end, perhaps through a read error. This chain's CDR3 is CACSEGAGGNEQFF. The CDR3, as DNA: TGTGCCTGCAGTGAAGGAGCGGGAGGCAATGAGCAGTTCTTC. The chain links TRBV6-1 to TRBJ2-1, with 9 bases lining up with TRBD2. Germline assignment: CDR1 MNHNS and CDR2 SASEGT. There are 14 residues in the CDR3.

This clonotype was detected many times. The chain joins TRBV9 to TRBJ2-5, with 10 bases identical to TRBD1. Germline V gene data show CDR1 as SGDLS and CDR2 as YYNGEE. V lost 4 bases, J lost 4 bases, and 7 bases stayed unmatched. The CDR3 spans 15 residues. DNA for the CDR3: TGTGCCAGCAGCACCCGGACAGGGGGGGGAGAGACCCAGTACTTC. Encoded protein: CASSTRTGGGETQYF. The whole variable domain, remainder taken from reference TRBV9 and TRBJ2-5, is DSGVTQTPKHLITATGQRVTLRCSPRSGDLSVYWYQQSLDQGLQFLIQYYNGEERAKGNILERFSAQQFPDLHSELNLSSLELGDSALYFCASSTRTGGGETQYFGPGTRLLVL.

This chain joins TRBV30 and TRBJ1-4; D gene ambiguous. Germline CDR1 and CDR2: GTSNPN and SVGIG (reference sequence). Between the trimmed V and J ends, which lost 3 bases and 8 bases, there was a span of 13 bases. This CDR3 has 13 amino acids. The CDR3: CAWSIPPGEKLFF. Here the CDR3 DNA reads TGTGCCTGGAGCATACCTCCGGGGGAAAAACTGTTTTTT.

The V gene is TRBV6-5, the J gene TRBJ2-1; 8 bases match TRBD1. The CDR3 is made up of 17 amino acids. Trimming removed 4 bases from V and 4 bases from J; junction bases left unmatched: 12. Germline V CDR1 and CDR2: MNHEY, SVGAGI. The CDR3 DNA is TGTGCCAGCAGTTTCGACCCCGGGACAGGCAATTACAATGAGCAGTTCTTC. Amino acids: CASSFDPGTGNYNEQFF.

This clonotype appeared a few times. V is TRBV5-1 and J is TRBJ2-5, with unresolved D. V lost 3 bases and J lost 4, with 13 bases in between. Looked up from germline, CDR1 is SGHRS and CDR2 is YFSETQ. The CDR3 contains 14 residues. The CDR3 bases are TGCGCCAGCAGCTCCGAGGTGGTCAGAGAGACCCAGTACTTC. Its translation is CASSSEVVRETQYF.

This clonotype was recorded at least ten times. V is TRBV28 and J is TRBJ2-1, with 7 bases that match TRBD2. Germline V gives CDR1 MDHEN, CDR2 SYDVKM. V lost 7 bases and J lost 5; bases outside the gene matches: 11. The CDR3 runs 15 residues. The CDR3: CASTPTGLENNEQFF. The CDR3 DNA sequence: TGTGCCAGCACCCCGACCGGACTAGAAAACAATGAGCAGTTCTTC. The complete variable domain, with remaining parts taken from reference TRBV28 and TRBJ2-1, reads DVKVTQSSRYLVKRTGEKVFLECVQDMDHENMFWYRQDPGLGLRLIYFSYDVKMKEKGDIPEGYSVSREKKERFSLILESASTNQTSMYLCASTPTGLENNEQFFGPGTRLTVL.

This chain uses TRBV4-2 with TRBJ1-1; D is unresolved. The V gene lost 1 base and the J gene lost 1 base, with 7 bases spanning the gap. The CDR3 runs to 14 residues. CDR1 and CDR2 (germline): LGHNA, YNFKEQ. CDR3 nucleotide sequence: TGTGCCAGCAGCCAAGGAGGGCCGAACACTGAAGCTTTCTTT. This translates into CASSQGGPNTEAFF.

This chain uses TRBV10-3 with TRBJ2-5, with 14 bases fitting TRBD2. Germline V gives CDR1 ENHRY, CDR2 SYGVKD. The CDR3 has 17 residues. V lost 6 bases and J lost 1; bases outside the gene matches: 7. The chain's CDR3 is CAISVPTSGRAQETQYF. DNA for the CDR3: TGTGCCATCAGCGTACCGACTAGCGGGAGGGCCCAAGAGACCCAGTACTTC.

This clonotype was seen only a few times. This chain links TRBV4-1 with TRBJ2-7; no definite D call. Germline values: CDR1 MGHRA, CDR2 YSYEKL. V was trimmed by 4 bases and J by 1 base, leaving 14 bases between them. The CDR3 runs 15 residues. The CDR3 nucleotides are TGCGCCAGCAGCCCCATTCCGCGGCGATCCTACGAGCAGTACTTC. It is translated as CASSPIPRRSYEQYF.

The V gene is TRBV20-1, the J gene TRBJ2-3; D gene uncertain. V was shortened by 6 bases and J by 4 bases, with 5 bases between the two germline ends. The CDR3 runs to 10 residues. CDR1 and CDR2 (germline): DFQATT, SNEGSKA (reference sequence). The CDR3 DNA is TGCAGTGCGGAGCCAGATACGCAGTATTTT. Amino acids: CSAEPDTQYF.

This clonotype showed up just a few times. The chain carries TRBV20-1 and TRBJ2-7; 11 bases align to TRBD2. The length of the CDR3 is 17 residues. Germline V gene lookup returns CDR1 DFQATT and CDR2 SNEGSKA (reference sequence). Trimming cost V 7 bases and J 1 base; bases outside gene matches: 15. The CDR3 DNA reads TGCAGTGGGGGTCGGACTAGCGGGCTTAGTGGGTCCTACGAGCAGTACTTC. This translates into CSGGRTSGLSGSYEQYF.